Included here is one TCR beta chain sequence, with context. This clonotype was seen a few times. The specificity of this receptor is unknown. No base quality information exists; no much larger clone differs at one position. The sample is drawn from a study of post-analysis software for immune sequencing data (dated by TCRdb to about 2015). The study in broad terms: Disease courses on record covered relapsing-remitting, secondary progressive and progressive-relapsing multiple sclerosis, though some patients had no subtype annotation. A subset of samples was prepared in parallel using single-end sample barcoding, then pooled and co-amplified after Illumina adapter ligation. The patient repertoires were set against around eleven previously published healthy control repertoires from donors whose ages ranged from about 6 to 25 years. Study-wide findings and limitations: Multiple sclerosis patients had significantly lower normalized Chao1 diversity than controls, a result that suggests substantial peripheral T-cell clonal expansion. Roughly 5 TRBV segments, including TRBV5-6, TRBV5-1 and TRBV20-1, were significantly more frequent in patients than controls. The multiple sclerosis patient group was slightly younger than the control group. Direct clustering with F measure showed strong co-clustering of samples prepared in the same batch, prompting a batch-effect correction.

Counted from cysteine to phenylalanine, this CDR3 has 13 amino acids. Only CDR3 DNA remains: 39 bases, in frame from the first base. According to the germline V gene (reference sequence), CDR1 reads DFQATT and CDR2 reads SNEGSKA. V is cut back by 8 bases and J by 10 bases, with 7 bases in the junction unmatched. Library creation used PCR. The sequencing machine was an Illumina HiSeq 2500. Unique molecular identifiers were incorporated into TCR beta cDNA libraries to reduce PCR and sequencing biases. Some 500,000 cDNA molecules were obtained for every 1 to 10 million input T cells, so each molecule roughly corresponded to one T cell. Patient libraries were prepared and sequenced with the same protocol used for the earlier healthy control dataset. Samples belonging to the same batch were prepared together, multiplexed and sequenced on a shared HiSeq lane. From the authors' description of their analysis: Raw barcoded reads were processed with MIGEC, discarding single-read molecular identifier groups before consensus assembly and CDR3 extraction. VDJtools was used for post-analysis of the clonotype tables, and diversity was normalized by down-sampling every dataset to the size of the smallest sample. In repertoire overlap clustering, CDR3 amino acid sequences, but not nucleotide sequences, were matched to correct batch-related cross-sample contamination. Using fastp at Q25 and MiXCR, TCRdb reprocessed the public reads and kept productive beta chains. CDR3 protein sequences are deduplicated, and each keeps its most common genes and DNA. None of the V and J calls come from the authors' own analysis; TCRdb made them. This sample is represented by approximately 160,000 distinct CDR3 sequences; 30% of them were singletons. The ten largest account for about 1.6% of the sample.

TCR beta repertoires were profiled from peripheral blood of about a dozen young patients with multiple sclerosis to demonstrate the VDJtools post-analysis software. Multiple sclerosis patients were children and adolescents aged about 6 to 17 years. The chain uses TRBV20-1 and TRBJ2-3, and 15 junctional nucleotides match TRBD2. The sequencing sample was made of blood. This TCR derives from a girl between 5 and 17 years old with multiple sclerosis. At the DNA level, the sequence is TGCAGTCCCGGACTAGCGGGAGGGGATGCGCAGTATTTT. The translation is CSPGLAGGDAQYF.